Listed below are T cell receptor beta chains from one sample, sequenced in a study of blood T cell repertoires in COVID-19. Data came from immunoSEQ multiplex PCR; TCRdb stores just in-frame clones and leaves some out. The sample contains about 310,000 clones, 90% of which appear only once. What was sequenced was peripheral blood. These receptors originate from a woman aged 40-49 years with COVID-19, enrolled during active disease. The CDR3 runs from the conserved cysteine through the conserved F or W. D genes are given only for firm matches.

J: TRBJ1-2
D: TRBD1
V: TRBV7-2
DNA: TGTGCCAGCAGCTTAGGGGGACAGGTCTATGGCTACACCTTC
CDR3: CASSLGGQVYGYTF

J: TRBJ2-7
D: TRBD1
V: TRBV6-5
DNA: TGTGCCAGCAGGACAGGGAATTCCTACGAGCAGTACTTC
CDR3: CASRTGNSYEQYF

J: TRBJ1-1
D: TRBD1
V: TRBV14
DNA: TGTGCCAGCAGCCGGAACAGGGGGGGTACTGAAGCTTTCTTT
CDR3: CASSRNRGGTEAFF

J: TRBJ1-5
D: TRBD1
V: TRBV5-1
DNA: TGCGCCAGCAGCTCGACAGGGGGCAACCAGCCCCAGCATTTT
CDR3: CASSSTGGNQPQHF

J: TRBJ1-1
D: -
V: TRBV28
DNA: TGTGCCAGCAGTCTACTGAACACTGAAGCTTTCTTT
CDR3: CASSLLNTEAFF

J: TRBJ2-7
D: -
V: TRBV15
DNA: TGTGCCACCAGCGGGCGAACAGGGAGACCCTACGAGCAGTACTTC
CDR3: CATSGRTGRPYEQYF

J: TRBJ1-5
D: -
V: TRBV4-3
DNA: TGCGCCAGCAGCCAAGGACACAGCAATCAGCCCCAGCATTTT
CDR3: CASSQGHSNQPQHF

J: TRBJ1-1
D: -
V: TRBV29-1
DNA: TGCAGCGTTGGGTCAAGCTTTTGGTATGGCACTGAAGCTTTCTTT
CDR3: CSVGSSFWYGTEAFF

J: TRBJ2-5
D: -
V: TRBV24-1
DNA: TGTGCCACCAGTACTAGCCCCCAAGAGACCCAGTACTTC
CDR3: CATSTSPQETQYF

J: TRBJ2-5
D: TRBD1
V: TRBV18
DNA: TGTGCCAGCTCACCGGGGACAGGGGACGAGACCCAGTACTTC
CDR3: CASSPGTGDETQYF

J: TRBJ1-2
D: -
V: TRBV11-2
DNA: TGTGCCAGCAGCCCGACCGAAGGACAGCACTACACCTTC
CDR3: CASSPTEGQHYTF

J: TRBJ2-1
D: TRBD1
V: TRBV5-1
DNA: TGCGCCAGCAGCCCAGGACAGGGGGATTACAATGAGCAGTTCTTC
CDR3: CASSPGQGDYNEQFF

J: TRBJ1-1
D: TRBD1
V: TRBV14
DNA: TGTGCCAGCAGCCAAGAAAGGGGAAGGGGGCAGGAGAACACTGAAGCTTTCTTT
CDR3: CASSQERGRGQENTEAFF